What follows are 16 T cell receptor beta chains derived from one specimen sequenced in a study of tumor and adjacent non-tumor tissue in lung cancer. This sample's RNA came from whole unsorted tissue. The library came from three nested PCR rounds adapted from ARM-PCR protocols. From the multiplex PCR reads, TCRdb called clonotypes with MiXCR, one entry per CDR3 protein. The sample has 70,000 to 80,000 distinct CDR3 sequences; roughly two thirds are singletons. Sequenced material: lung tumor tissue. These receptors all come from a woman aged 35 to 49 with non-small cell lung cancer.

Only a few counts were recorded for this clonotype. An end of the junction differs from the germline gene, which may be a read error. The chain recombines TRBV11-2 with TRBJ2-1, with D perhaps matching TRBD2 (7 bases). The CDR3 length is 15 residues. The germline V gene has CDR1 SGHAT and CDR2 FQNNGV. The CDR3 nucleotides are TGTGTCAGCAGCTTACTAGTGGGGGGGCTTGATGAGCAGTTCTTC. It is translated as CVSSLLVGGLDEQFF.

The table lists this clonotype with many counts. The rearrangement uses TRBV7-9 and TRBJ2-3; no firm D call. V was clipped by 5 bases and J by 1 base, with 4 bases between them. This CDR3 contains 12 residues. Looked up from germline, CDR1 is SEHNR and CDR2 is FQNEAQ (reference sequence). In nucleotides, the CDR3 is TGTGCCAGCAGCGTACGCACAGATACGCAGTATTTT. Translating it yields CASSVRTDTQYF.

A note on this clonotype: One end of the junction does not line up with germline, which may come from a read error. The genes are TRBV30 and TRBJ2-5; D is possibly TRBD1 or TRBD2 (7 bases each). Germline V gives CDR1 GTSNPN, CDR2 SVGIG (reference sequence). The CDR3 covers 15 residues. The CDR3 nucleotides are TGTGCATGGAGTATTGGCCAGGGGGGGAAGGAGGCCCAGTACTTC. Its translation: CAWSIGQGGKEAQYF.

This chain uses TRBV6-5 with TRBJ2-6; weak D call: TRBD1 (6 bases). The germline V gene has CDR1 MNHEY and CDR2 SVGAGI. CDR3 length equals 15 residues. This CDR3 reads CSGSVTGTGANVLTF. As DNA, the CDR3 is TGTTCCGGCAGTGTCACAGGGACTGGGGCCAACGTCCTGACTTTC.

The CDR3 coding sequence is TGCAGTGTACCGACAGCGGGTGCTGGGGCAGATACGCAGTATTTT. Translated: CSVPTAGAGADTQYF. The gene calls are TRBV20-1 and TRBJ2-3; D is possibly TRBD2 (6 bases). The CDR3 runs 15 residues. V was shortened by 7 bases and J by 4 bases, with 21 bases between the two germline ends. Germline loops: CDR1 DFQATT, CDR2 SNEGSKA (reference sequence).

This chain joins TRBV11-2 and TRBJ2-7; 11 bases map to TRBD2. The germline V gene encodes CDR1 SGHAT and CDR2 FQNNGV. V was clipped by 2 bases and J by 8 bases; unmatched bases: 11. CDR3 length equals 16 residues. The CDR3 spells CASSLILAGGSFKQYF. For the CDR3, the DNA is TGTGCCAGCAGCTTAATTCTAGCGGGAGGCTCCTTCAAGCAGTACTTC.

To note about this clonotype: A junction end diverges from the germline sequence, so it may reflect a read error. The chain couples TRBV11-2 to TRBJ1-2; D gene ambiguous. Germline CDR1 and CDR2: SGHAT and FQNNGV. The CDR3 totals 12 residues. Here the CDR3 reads CASSLDRQDYIF. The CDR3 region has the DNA TGTGCCAGCAGTTTAGACCGACAAGACTACATCTTC.

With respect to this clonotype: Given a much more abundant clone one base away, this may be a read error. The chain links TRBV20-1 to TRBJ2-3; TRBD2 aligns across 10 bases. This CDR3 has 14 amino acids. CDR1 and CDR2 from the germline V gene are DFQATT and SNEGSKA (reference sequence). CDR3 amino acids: CSGTPSGRADMQYF. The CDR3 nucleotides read TGCAGTGGTACCCCTAGCGGGAGAGCAGATATGCAGTATTTT.

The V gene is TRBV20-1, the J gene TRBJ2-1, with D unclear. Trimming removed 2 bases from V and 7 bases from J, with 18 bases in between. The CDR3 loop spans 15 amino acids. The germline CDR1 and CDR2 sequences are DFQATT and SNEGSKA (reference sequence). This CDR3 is CSARQTCGRGNEQFF. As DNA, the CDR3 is TGCAGTGCTAGACAGACTTGCGGTAGAGGTAATGAGCAGTTCTTC.

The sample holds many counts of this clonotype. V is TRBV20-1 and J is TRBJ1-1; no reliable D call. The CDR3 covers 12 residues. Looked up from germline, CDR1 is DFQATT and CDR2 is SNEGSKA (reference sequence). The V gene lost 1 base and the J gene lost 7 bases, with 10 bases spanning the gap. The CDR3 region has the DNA TGCAGTGCTAGAGTCCCAATCGGTGAAGCTTTCTTT. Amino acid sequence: CSARVPIGEAFF.

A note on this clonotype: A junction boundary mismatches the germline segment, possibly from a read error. The CDR3 region is CASSYGQLITEALF. CDR3 DNA: TGTGCCAGCAGTTACGGACAGCTGATCACTGAAGCTCTCTTT. V is TRBV6-6 and J is TRBJ1-1; D might be TRBD1 (6 bases). This CDR3 has 14 residues. The germline CDR1 and CDR2 sequences are MNHNY and SVGAGI (reference sequence).

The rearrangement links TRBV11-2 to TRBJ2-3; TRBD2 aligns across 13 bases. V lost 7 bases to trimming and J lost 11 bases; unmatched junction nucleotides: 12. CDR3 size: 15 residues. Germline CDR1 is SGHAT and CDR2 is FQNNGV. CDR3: CASNSLAGGTDKQYF. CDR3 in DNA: TGTGCCAGCAATTCACTAGCGGGGGGGACAGACAAGCAGTATTTT.

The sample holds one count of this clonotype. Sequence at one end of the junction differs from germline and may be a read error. CDR3 DNA sequence: TGTGCCAGCAGCTTGGCCTTGGGCCAAGAGACCCAGTGCTTC. It encodes CASSLALGQETQCF. The J gene is TRBJ2-5, the V gene TRBV5-6; D is unclear. There are 14 residues in the CDR3. Germline V gene data show CDR1 as SGHDT and CDR2 as YYEEEE.

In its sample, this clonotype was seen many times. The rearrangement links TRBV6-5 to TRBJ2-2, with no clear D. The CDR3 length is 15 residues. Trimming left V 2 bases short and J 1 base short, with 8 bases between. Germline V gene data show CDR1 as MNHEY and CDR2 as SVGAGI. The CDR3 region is CASSYRLMNTGELFF. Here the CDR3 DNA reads TGTGCCAGCAGTTACAGGCTAATGAACACCGGGGAGCTGTTTTTT.

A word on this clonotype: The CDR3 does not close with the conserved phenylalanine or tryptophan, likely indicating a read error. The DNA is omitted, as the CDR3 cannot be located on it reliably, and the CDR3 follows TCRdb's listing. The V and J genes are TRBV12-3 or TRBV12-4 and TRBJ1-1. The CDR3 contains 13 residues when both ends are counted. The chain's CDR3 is CASGVVNMGEALI.

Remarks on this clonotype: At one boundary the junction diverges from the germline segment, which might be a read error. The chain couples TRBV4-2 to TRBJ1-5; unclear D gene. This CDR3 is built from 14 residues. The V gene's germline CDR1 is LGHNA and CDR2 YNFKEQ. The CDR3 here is CASSQDGPNQPQDF. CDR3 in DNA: TGTGCCAGCAGCCAAGATGGCCCGAATCAGCCTCAGGATTTT.